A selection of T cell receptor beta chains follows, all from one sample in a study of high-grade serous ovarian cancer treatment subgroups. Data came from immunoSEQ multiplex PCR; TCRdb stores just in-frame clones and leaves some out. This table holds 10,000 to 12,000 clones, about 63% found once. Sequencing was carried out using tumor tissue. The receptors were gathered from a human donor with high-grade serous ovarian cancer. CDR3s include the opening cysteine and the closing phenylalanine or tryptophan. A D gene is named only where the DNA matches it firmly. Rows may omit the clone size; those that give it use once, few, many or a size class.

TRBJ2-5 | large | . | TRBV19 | TGTGCCAGTAGCCTAGCGAACCAAGAGACCCAGTACTTC | CASSLANQETQYF
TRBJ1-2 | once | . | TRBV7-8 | TGTGCCAGCAGCGTCCGGGACATCGCTAACTATGGCTACACCTTC | CASSVRDIANYGYTF
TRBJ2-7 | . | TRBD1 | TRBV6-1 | TGTGCCAGCAATCAAGGCCCCGGACAGGGCTACGAGCAGTACTTC | CASNQGPGQGYEQYF
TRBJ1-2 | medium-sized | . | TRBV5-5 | TGTGCCAGCAGCCTGAGACAGGATTATGGCTACACCTTC | CASSLRQDYGYTF
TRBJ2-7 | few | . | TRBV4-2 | TGTGCCAGCAGCGCGACTGGGTCCTCACACGAGCAGTACTTC | CASSATGSSHEQYF
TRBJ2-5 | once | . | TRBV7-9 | TGTGCCAGCAGCTTCGGCAGCCAAGAGACCCAGTACTTC | CASSFGSQETQYF
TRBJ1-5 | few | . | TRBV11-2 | TGTGCCAGCAGCTTAGGAGGGATTTCCAATCAGCCCCAGCATTTT | CASSLGGISNQPQHF
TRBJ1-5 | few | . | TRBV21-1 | TGTGCCAGCAGCCATCCGGGGGGCAATCAGCCCCAGCATTTT | CASSHPGGNQPQHF
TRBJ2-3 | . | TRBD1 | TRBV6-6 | TGTGCCAGCAGTTACTCGCGCGGACAGGGTAGAAATACGCAGTATTTT | CASSYSRGQGRNTQYF
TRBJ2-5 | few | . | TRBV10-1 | TGCGCCAGCAGTCAGGACTATCACCAAGAGACCCAGTACTTC | CASSQDYHQETQYF
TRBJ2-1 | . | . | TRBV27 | TGTGCCAGCACACCCGGGGACCCCTCCTACAATGAGCAGTTCTTC | CASTPGDPSYNEQFF
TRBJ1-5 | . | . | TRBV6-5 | TGTGCCAGCTCTCGCGGGGGGGAGGATCAGCCCCAGCATTTT | CASSRGGEDQPQHF
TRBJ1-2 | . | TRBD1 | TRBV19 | TGTGCCAGTACCCGGGACAGCAGAGTTGGCTACACCTTC | CASTRDSRVGYTF
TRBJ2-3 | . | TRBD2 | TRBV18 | TGTGCCAGCTCACTCCCGACTAGCGGGCCAGATACGCAGTATTTT | CASSLPTSGPDTQYF
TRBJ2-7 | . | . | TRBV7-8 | TGTGCCAGCGGCCTAACTGCGGCCTACGAGCAGTACTTC | CASGLTAAYEQYF
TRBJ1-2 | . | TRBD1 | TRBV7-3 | TGTGCCAGCAGCCGGGACAGGGGGGGTGGCTACACCTTC | CASSRDRGGGYTF
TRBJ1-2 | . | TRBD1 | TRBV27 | TGTGCCAGCAGTTCCCCGGGACAGGTGTGGGGCTACACCTTC | CASSSPGQVWGYTF